This T cell receptor (beta chain) was captured in a study of human T cells and chemical hapten exposure. Time point of the sample: patch test 1, 2 weeks after DPC sensitization. Treatment reported: therapeutic diphenylcyclopropenone sensitization with weekly scalp DPC. CDR1 SGHRS and CDR2 YFSETQ come from the germline V gene. The CDR3 has 14 amino acids. J lost 1 base, V lost 3 bases, and 3 bases had no gene match. Only a few counts were recorded for this clonotype. Using its own MiXCR run on the RACE reads, TCRdb lists one record per CDR3 protein. The data show roughly 360,000 distinct CDR3 sequences, with more than 4.5% seen just once and approximately 2.5% held by the top ten.

The receptor's source is a woman in her 50s with alopecia areata. Some clones in this sample may be carry-over from other donors' samples. This rearrangement joins TRBV5-1 to TRBJ1-1; TRBD1 matches at 7 bases. The source was whole blood, collected in connection with sensitization to the hapten diphenylcyclopropenone (DPC). The CDR3 DNA sequence: TGCGCCAGCAGCTCGGGACAGAAGAACACTGAAGCTTTCTTT. This encodes CASSSGQKNTEAFF.